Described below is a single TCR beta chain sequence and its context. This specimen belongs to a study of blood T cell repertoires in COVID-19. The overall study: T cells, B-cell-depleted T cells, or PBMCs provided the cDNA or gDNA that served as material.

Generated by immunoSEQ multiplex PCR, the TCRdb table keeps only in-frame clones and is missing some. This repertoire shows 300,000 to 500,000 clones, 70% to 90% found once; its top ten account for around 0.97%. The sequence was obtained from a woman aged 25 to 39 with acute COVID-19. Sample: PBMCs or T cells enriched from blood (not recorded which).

As DNA, the CDR3 is TGTGCCAGCAGCTTCTCTAGCGGAGCTTACAATGAGCAGTTCTTC. Amino acids: CASSFSSGAYNEQFF. This chain links TRBV11-2 with TRBJ2-1; 7 bases are a match to TRBD2. J lost 4 bases, V lost 3 bases, and 6 bases had no gene match. The CDR3 totals 15 residues. Germline loops: CDR1 SGHAT, CDR2 FQNNGV.